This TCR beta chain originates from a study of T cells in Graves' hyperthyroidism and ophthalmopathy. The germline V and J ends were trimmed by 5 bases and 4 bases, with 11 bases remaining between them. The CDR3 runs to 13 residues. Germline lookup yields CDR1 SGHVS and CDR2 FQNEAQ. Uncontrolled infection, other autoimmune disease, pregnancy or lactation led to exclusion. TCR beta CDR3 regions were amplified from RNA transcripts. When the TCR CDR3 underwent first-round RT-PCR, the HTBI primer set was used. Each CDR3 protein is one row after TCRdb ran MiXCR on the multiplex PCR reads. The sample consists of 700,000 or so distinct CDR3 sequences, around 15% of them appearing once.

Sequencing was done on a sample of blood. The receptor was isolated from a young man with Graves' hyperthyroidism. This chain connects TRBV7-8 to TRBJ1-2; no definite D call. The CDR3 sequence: CASSETHGYGYTF. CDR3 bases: TGTGCCAGCAGCGAGACCCACGGCTATGGCTACACCTTC.